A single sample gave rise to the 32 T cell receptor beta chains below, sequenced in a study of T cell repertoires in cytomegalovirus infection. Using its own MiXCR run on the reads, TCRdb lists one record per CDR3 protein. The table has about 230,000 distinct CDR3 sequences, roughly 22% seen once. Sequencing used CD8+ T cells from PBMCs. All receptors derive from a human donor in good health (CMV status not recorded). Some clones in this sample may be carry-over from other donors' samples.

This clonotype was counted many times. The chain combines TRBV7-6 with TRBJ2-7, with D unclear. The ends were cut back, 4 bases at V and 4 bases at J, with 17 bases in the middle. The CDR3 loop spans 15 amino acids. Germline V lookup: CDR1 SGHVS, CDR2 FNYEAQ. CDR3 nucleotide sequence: TGTGCCAGCAGCTCAGATCTGGGGTTAATGTACGAGCAGTACTTC. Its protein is CASSSDLGLMYEQYF.

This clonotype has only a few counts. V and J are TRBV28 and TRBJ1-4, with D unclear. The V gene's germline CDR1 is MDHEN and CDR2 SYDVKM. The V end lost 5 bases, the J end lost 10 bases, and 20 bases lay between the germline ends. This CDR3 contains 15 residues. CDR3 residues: CASSPRLGGFGKLFF. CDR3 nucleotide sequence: TGTGCCAGCAGTCCCCGTTTAGGCGGGTTTGGAAAACTGTTTTTT.

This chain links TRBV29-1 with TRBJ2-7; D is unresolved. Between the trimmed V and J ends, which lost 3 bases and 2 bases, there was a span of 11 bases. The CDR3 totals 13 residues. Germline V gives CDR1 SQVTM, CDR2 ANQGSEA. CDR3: CSVDGEQPYEQYF. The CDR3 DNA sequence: TGCAGCGTTGACGGAGAACAGCCCTACGAGCAGTACTTC.

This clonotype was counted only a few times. CDR3 sequence (DNA): TGCAGTGCCAGTGGGGACTTAACCTACGAGCAGTACTTC. Protein product: CSASGDLTYEQYF. The genes are TRBV20-1 and TRBJ2-7; perhaps TRBD2 as D (6 bases). With 6 bases removed from V and 2 bases from J, the gap between germline ends came to 14 bases. This CDR3 region has 13 residues. Germline loops: CDR1 DFQATT, CDR2 SNEGSKA (reference sequence).

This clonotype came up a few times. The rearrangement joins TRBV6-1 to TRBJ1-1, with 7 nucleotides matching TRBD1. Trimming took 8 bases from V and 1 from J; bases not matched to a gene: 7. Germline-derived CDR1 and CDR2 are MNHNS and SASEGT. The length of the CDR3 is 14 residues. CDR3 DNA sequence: TGTGCCAGCGCCGACGACAGGGCGAACACTGAAGCTTTCTTT. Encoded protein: CASADDRANTEAFF.

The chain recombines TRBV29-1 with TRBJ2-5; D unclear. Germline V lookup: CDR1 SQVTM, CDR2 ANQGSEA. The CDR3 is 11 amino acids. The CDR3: CGHNYLETQYF. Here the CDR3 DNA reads TGCGGTCACAACTATTTAGAGACCCAGTACTTC.

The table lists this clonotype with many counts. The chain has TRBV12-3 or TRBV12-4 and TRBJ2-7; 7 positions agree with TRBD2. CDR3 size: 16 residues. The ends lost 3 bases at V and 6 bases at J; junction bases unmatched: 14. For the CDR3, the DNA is TGTGCCAGCAGTTTCGGGAGTTGGGGGGGAAGGACCGAGCAGTACTTC. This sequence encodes CASSFGSWGGRTEQYF.

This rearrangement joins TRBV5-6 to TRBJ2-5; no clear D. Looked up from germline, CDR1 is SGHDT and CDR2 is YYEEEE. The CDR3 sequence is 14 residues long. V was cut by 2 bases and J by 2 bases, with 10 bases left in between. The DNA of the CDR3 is TGTGCCAGCAGCTTTGCAGGTGAACAAGAGACCCAGTACTTC. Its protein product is CASSFAGEQETQYF. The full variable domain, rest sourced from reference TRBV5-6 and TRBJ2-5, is DAGVTQSPTHLIKTRGQQVTLRCSPKSGHDTVSWYQQALGQGPQFIFQYYEEEERQRGNFPDRFSGHQFPNYSSELNVNALLLGDSALYLCASSFAGEQETQYFGPGTRLLVL.

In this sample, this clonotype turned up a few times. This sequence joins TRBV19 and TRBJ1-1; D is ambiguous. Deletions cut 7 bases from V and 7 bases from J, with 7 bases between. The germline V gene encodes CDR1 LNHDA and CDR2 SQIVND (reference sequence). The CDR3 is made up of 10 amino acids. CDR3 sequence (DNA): TGTGCCAGTACCGGCGGTGAAGCTTTCTTT. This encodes CASTGGEAFF.

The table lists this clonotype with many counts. For the CDR3, the DNA is TGTGCCAGCAGCACGGGACTAGCGGGCGAGCAGTACTTC. This translates into CASSTGLAGEQYF. The rearrangement links TRBV7-8 to TRBJ2-7, with 12 bases that match TRBD2. Unmatched junction bases numbered 2, after V lost 5 bases and J lost 6 bases. Germline V CDR1 and CDR2: SGHVS, FQNEAQ. The CDR3 has 13 amino acids.

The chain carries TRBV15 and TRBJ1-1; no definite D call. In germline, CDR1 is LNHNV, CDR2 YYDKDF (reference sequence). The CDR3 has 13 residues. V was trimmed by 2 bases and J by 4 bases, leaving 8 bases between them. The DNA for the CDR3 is TGTGCCACCAGCAGATCCGTAGGCACTGAAGCTTTCTTT. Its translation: CATSRSVGTEAFF.

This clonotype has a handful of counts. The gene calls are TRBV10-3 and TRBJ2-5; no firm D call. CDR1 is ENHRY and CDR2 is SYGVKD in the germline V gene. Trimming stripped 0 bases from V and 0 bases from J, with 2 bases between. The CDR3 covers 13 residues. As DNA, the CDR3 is TGTGCCATCAGTGAGTCCCACCAAGAGACCCAGTACTTC. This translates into CAISESHQETQYF.

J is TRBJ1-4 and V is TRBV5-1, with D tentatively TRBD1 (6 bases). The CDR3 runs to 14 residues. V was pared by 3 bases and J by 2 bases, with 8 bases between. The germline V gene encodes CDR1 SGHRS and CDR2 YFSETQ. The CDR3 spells CASSSTGTNEKLFF. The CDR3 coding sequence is TGCGCCAGCAGCTCAACAGGGACTAATGAAAAACTGTTTTTT.

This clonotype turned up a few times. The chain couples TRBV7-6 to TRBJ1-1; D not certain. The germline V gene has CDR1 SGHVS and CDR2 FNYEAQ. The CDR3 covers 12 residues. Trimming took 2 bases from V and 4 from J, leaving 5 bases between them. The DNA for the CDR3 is TGTGCCAGCAGCTTATACCCCACTGAAGCTTTCTTT. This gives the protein CASSLYPTEAFF.

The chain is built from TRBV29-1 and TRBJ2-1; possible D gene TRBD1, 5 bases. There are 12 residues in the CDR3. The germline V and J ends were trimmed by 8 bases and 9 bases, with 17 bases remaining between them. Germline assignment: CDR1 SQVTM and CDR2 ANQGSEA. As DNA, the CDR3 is TGCAGCACGACAGAGTACAATGCTGAGCAGTTCTTC. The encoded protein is CSTTEYNAEQFF.

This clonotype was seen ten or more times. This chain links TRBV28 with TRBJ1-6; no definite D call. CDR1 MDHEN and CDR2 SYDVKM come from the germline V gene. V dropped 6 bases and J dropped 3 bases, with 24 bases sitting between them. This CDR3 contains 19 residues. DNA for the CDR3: TGTGCCAGCAGCCTGACCCACGGTCAGGAAAGGTTCTATAATTCACCCCTCCACTTT. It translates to CASSLTHGQERFYNSPLHF.

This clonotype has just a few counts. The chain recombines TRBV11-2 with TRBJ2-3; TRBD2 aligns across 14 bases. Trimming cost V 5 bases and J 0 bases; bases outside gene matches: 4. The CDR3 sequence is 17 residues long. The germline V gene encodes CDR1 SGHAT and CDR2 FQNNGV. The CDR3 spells CASSPWTSGGSTDTQYF. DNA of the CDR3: TGTGCCAGCAGCCCATGGACTAGCGGGGGGAGCACAGATACGCAGTATTTT.

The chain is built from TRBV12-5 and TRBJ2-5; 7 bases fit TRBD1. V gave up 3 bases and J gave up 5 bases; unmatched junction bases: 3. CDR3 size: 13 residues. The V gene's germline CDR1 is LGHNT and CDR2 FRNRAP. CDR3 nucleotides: TGTGCTAGTGGTTTCACAGGGGTGGAGACCCAGTACTTC. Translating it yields CASGFTGVETQYF.

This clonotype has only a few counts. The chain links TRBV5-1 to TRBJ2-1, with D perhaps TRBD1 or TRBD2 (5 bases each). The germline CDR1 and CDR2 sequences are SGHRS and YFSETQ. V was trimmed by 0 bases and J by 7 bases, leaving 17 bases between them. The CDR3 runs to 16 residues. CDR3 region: CASSLAAGGVPNEQFF. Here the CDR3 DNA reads TGCGCCAGCAGCTTGGCCGCTGGGGGAGTGCCGAATGAGCAGTTCTTC.

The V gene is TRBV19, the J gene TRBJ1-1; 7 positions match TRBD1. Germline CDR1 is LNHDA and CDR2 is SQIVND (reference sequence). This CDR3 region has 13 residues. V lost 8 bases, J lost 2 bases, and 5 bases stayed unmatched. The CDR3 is CASEDRPNTEAFF. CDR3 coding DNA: TGTGCCAGTGAGGACAGGCCAAACACTGAAGCTTTCTTT.

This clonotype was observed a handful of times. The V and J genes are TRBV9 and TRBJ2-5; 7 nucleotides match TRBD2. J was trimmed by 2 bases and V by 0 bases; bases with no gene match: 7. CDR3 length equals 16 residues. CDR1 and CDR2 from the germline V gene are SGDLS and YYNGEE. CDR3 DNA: TGTGCCAGCAGCGTAGCGGGGGGACTGCAACAAGAGACCCAGTACTTC. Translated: CASSVAGGLQQETQYF.

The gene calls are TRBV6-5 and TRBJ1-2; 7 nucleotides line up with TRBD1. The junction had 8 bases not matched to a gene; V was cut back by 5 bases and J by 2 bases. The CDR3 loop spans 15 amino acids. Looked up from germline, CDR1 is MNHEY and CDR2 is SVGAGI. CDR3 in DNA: TGTGCCAGCAGTCGACAGGGAACTGGCAACTATGGCTACACCTTC. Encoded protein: CASSRQGTGNYGYTF.

CDR3 loop: CALREGPWDEQYF. CDR3 DNA sequence: TGTGCCCTACGAGAGGGCCCATGGGACGAGCAGTACTTC. V gene TRBV10-3 combines with J gene TRBJ2-7; tentative D call: TRBD2 (5 bases). The germline V and J ends were trimmed by 11 bases and 5 bases, with 19 bases remaining between them. This CDR3 region has 13 residues. Looked up from germline, CDR1 is ENHRY and CDR2 is SYGVKD.

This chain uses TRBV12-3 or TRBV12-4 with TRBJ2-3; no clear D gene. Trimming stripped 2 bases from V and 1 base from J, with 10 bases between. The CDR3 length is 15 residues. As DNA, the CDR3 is TGTGCCAGCAGTTTATCGACGGTTCGCACAGATACGCAGTATTTT. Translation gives CASSLSTVRTDTQYF.

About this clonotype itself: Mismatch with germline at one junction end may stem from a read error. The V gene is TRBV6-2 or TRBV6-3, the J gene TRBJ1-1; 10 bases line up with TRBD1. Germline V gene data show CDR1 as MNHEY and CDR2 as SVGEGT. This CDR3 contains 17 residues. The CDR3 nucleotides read TGTGCCGGCAGTACCCGGGACAGGGGAATTGCGAACACTGAAGCTTTCTTT. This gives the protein CAGSTRDRGIANTEAFF.

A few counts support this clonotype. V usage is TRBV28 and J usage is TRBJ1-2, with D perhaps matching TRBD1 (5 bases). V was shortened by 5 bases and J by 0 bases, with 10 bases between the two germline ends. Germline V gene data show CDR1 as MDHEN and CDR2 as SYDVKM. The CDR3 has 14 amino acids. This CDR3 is CASSPGITNYGYTF. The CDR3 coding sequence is TGTGCCAGCAGTCCAGGGATCACTAACTATGGCTACACCTTC.

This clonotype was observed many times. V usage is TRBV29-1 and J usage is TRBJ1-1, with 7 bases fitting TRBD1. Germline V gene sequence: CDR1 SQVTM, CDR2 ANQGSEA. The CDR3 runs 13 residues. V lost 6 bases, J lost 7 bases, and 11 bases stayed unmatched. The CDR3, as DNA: TGCAGCGTCCCCGGGGACAGCCTCATTGAAGCTTTCTTT. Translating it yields CSVPGDSLIEAFF.

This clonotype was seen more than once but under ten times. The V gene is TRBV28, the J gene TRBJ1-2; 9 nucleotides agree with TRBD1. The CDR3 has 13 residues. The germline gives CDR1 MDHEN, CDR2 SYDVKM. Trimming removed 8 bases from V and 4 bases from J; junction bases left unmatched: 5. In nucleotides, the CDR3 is TGTGCCAGCCTGGGGACAGGGAGCTATGGCTACACCTTC. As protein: CASLGTGSYGYTF.

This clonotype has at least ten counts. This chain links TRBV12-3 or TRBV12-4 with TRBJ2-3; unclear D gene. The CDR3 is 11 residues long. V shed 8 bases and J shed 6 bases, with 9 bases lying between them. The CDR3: CASRASDTQYF. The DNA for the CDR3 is TGTGCCAGCCGAGCTTCCGATACGCAGTATTTT.

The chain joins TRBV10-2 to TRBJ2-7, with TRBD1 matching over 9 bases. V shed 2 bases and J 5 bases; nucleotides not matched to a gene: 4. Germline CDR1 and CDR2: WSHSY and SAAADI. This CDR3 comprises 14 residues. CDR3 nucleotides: TGCGCCAGCAGTGAGGACAGGGGGTCGGACGAGCAGTACTTC. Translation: CASSEDRGSDEQYF.

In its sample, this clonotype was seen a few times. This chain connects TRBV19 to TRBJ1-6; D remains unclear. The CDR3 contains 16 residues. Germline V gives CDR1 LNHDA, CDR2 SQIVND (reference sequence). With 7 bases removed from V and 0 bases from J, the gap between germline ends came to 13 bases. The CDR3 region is CASKSTESSYNSPLHF. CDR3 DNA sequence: TGTGCCAGTAAGAGCACGGAGAGCTCCTATAATTCACCCCTCCACTTT.

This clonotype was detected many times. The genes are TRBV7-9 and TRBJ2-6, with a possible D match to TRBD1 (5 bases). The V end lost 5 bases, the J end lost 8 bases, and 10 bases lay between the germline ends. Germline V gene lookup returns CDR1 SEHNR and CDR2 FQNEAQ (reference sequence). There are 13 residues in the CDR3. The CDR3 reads CASSMDMPNVLTF. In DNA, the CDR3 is TGTGCCAGCAGCATGGACATGCCCAACGTCCTGACTTTC.